This T cell receptor beta chain was found in a study of glioma-infiltrating T cells. Study results and caveats: Non-neoplastic patients had below-expected tissue-blood divergence, while all gliomas exceeded expectation. Only very few CDR3 sequences appeared in both tissue and blood.

With 0 bases removed from V and 3 bases from J, the gap between germline ends came to 6 bases. The CDR3 loop spans 14 amino acids. The V gene's germline CDR1 is SEHNR and CDR2 FQNEAQ (reference sequence). The iRepertoire nested amplicon-rescue multiplex PCR amplified TCR alpha and beta CDR3s from RNA. Tissue mRNA or PBMC total RNA, about 90-450 ng, went into one-step reverse transcription and amplification. Each CDR3 protein is one row after TCRdb ran MiXCR on the multiplex PCR reads. The data hold under 150,000 distinct CDR3 sequences, with about two fifths observed a single time. A remark on this clonotype: Its antigen remains unknown.

This sequence joins TRBV7-9 and TRBJ1-5; D not resolved. Material: glioma tissue, nonneoplastic brain tissue, or PBMCs (not recorded which). This sequence was found in a human donor with low-grade glioma or glioblastoma, undergoing nonglioma brain surgery, or in good health (not recorded which). This CDR3 is CASSLADTNQPQHF. CDR3 sequence (DNA): TGTGCCAGCAGCTTAGCTGACACCAATCAGCCCCAGCATTTT.